This T cell receptor beta chain was retrieved from a study of T cell responses to AZD1222 COVID-19 vaccine. Method: immunoSEQ multiplex PCR; TCRdb's copy keeps in-frame clones and lacks some. Here the sample spans roughly 120,000 clones, approximately 85% being singletons. With respect to this clone: The target antigen is unknown.

Regarding the study as a whole: Dominant at 160-218 and 743-854, vaccine-associated CD4 TCRs also spanned spike.

Germline CDR1 and CDR2: SGHNT and YYREEE (reference sequence). The CDR3 runs 12 residues. The V end lost 1 base, the J end lost 5 bases, and 6 bases lay between the germline ends. The sample was peripheral blood, taken on day 0 of MenACWY control vaccination. The TCR was taken from an adult in good health. The rearrangement joins TRBV5-4 to TRBJ2-5; D gene ambiguous. The CDR3 bases are TGTGCCAGCAGCTTGCCTTTGGAGACCCAGTACTTC. It is translated as CASSLPLETQYF.